The 14 T cell receptor beta chains below come from one sample, sequenced in a study of shared T cell receptors in the human thymus. Method: immunoSEQ multiplex PCR; TCRdb's copy keeps in-frame clones and lacks some. The sample consists of approximately 580,000 clones, approximately 80% of them appearing once. The data were also submitted as part of a second study, on human thymus T cells.

The sequenced sample was thymocytes. The receptors derive from a boy less than two years old with a congenital heart defect.

This chain links TRBV19 with TRBJ2-4; 9 nucleotides match TRBD2. The germline V gene encodes CDR1 LNHDA and CDR2 SQIVND (reference sequence). V was clipped by 4 bases and J by 2 bases; unmatched bases: 6. This CDR3 has 16 amino acids. This CDR3 is CASSRGREGTKNIQYF. The CDR3 coding sequence is TGTGCCAGTAGTAGGGGGCGGGAGGGGACCAAAAACATTCAGTACTTC.

This chain connects TRBV15 to TRBJ1-5; TRBD1 agrees at 8 bases. This CDR3 is 19 amino acids long. With 1 base clipped from V and 4 bases from J, the junction kept 15 bases outside the gene matches. Germline V gene sequence: CDR1 LNHNV, CDR2 YYDKDF (reference sequence). CDR3 DNA sequence: TGTGCCACCAGCAGAGGAGTCAGGGGGCGCAGAACGGAAAATCAGCCCCAGCATTTT. It encodes CATSRGVRGRRTENQPQHF.

This sequence joins TRBV29-1 and TRBJ2-1; TRBD2 matches 15 bases. The CDR3 has 17 residues. The V segment lost 4 bases and the J segment 1 base; nucleotides outside the gene matches: 5. Germline V CDR1 and CDR2: SQVTM, ANQGSEA. CDR3 coding DNA: TGCAGCGTTGCCGAAGGGACTAGCGGGAGGTCCTACAATGAGCAGTTCTTC. Translated, it gives CSVAEGTSGRSYNEQFF.

Only one count was recorded for this clone. The rearrangement joins TRBV4-3 to TRBJ2-3; 9 nucleotides match TRBD2. The CDR3 runs to 17 residues. V lost 1 base to trimming and J lost 2 bases; unmatched junction nucleotides: 7. Looked up from germline, CDR1 is LGHNA and CDR2 is YSLEER. CDR3 coding DNA: TGCGCCAGCAGCCAAGTCGAACTAGCGGGCCCCACAGATACGCAGTATTTT. Protein sequence: CASSQVELAGPTDTQYF.

This chain connects TRBV28 to TRBJ2-7; weak D call: TRBD2 (12 bases). V lost 4 bases and J lost 0, with 22 bases in between. This CDR3 spans 18 amino acids. Germline V gene lookup returns CDR1 MDHEN and CDR2 SYDVKM. For the CDR3, the DNA is TGTGCCAGCAGTTCCGGGACAGGGGGACTAGCGGGCTCCTACGAGCAGTACTTC. Residues: CASSSGTGGLAGSYEQYF.

V gene TRBV4-3 combines with J gene TRBJ2-1; 8 nucleotides agree with TRBD1. J was trimmed by 3 bases and V by 3 bases; bases with no gene match: 16. The CDR3 has 19 amino acids. Germline CDR1 and CDR2: LGHNA and YSLEER. The CDR3 region has the DNA TGCGCCAGCAGCCAGGCCCCGGTCAGGGGGCTCCTTTTCTACAATGAGCAGTTCTTC. Protein sequence: CASSQAPVRGLLFYNEQFF.

The rearrangement links TRBV5-1 to TRBJ2-7, with 12 bases matching TRBD1. V shed 3 bases, J shed 4 bases, and the junction held 20 bases outside the gene matches. Germline values: CDR1 SGHRS, CDR2 YFSETQ. There are 20 residues in the CDR3. Written as DNA, the CDR3 is TGCGCCAGCAGCTCAACTCCCGGGACAGGGGGCTCTATGGGTTTTTACGAGCAGTACTTC. Its protein product is CASSSTPGTGGSMGFYEQYF.

The rearrangement joins TRBV11-2 to TRBJ1-3, with D uncertain. Trimming cost V 5 bases and J 0 bases, with 8 bases left between them. This CDR3 has 14 amino acids. Germline V gene data show CDR1 as SGHAT and CDR2 as FQNNGV. This CDR3 is CASSQVYSGNTIYF. In DNA form, the CDR3 reads TGTGCCAGCAGCCAGGTATACTCTGGAAACACCATATATTTT.

The gene calls are TRBV5-1 and TRBJ2-7; a weak D match, TRBD1 (6 bases). The CDR3 is 14 residues long. The ends were cut back, 5 bases at V and 2 bases at J, with 14 bases in the middle. Per germline, CDR1 SGHRS and CDR2 YFSETQ. CDR3 amino acids: CASRTTGTAYEQYF. In DNA, the CDR3 is TGCGCCAGCAGAACCACAGGGACGGCCTACGAGCAGTACTTC.

In DNA form, the CDR3 reads TGTGCCAGCAGCCCTCCGGGACAACTAGCCAAAAACATTCAGTACTTC. Translated: CASSPPGQLAKNIQYF. The chain carries TRBV4-2 and TRBJ2-4; a possible D gene is TRBD1 (6 bases). This CDR3 contains 16 residues. CDR1 is LGHNA, CDR2 YNFKEQ, per germline. V was trimmed by 4 bases and J by 0 bases, leaving 13 bases between them.

The chain employs TRBV18 and TRBJ1-4; 10 nucleotides agree with TRBD1. The germline CDR1 and CDR2 sequences are KGHSH and LQKENI. The CDR3 length is 18 residues. V was clipped by 0 bases and J by 3 bases; unmatched bases: 7. CDR3 loop: CASSPPRQGAPANEKLFF. DNA of the CDR3: TGTGCCAGCTCACCACCGAGACAGGGGGCGCCGGCTAATGAAAAACTGTTTTTT.

The J gene is TRBJ2-3, the V gene TRBV4-3, with 9 bases matching TRBD2. The CDR3 is 17 residues long. Looked up from germline, CDR1 is LGHNA and CDR2 is YSLEER. V trimming: 1 base; J trimming: 3 bases; junction bases outside the gene matches: 8. CDR3 in DNA: TGCGCCAGCAGCCAAGGATCGGCGGGAGGGAGGACAGATACGCAGTATTTT. Translation gives CASSQGSAGGRTDTQYF.

The rearrangement joins TRBV7-2 to TRBJ2-7, with 9 bases matching TRBD1. CDR1 is SGHTA, CDR2 FQGNSA, per germline. This CDR3 has 16 amino acids. The J segment lost 3 bases and the V segment lost 5 bases, leaving 11 bases of the junction unmatched. The DNA of the CDR3 is TGTGCCAGCAGCCCCCACGTGGACAGGGGCTACTACGAGCAGTACTTC. Translating gives CASSPHVDRGYYEQYF.

CDR3 nucleotide sequence: TGTGCCACCAGCAGGAACCGGGACAGGGTCGAGGGGAACTATGGCTACACCTTC. Protein product: CATSRNRDRVEGNYGYTF. The rearrangement joins TRBV15 to TRBJ1-2; TRBD1 matches 9 bases. The CDR3 length is 18 residues. Trimming at V came to 3 bases and at J to 2 bases, leaving 13 bases not matched to a gene. Germline V gene sequence: CDR1 LNHNV, CDR2 YYDKDF (reference sequence).